This T cell receptor (beta chain) stems from a study of T cells expressing NK-cell markers. Germline V gene sequence: CDR1 MNHEY, CDR2 SVGAGI. This CDR3 region has 15 residues. TCRdb re-called the 5' RACE reads and catalogs CDR3 proteins one per entry, DNA excluded. Its table lists 120,000 to 150,000 distinct CDR3 sequences. V is TRBV6-5 and J is TRBJ1-1. This receptor was taken from a man aged 18 to 30 in good health. Sequencing input: blood T cells: a sorted CD56 or NKG2C T cell subset, CD4+ or CD8+ T cells, or bulk PBMC T cells (not recorded which). This CDR3 reads CASSYSTARNTEAFF.